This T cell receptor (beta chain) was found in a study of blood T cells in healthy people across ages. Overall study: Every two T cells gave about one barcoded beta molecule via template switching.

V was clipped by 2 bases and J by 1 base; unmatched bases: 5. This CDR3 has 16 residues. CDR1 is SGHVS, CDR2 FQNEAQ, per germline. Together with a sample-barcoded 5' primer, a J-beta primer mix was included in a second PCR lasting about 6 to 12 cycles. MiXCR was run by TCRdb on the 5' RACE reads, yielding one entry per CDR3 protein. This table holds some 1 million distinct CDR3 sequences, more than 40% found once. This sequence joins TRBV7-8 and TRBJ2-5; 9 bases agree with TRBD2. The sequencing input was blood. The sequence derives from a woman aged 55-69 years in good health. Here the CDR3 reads CASSLRLAGPQETQYF. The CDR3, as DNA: TGTGCCAGCAGCTTAAGGCTAGCGGGACCCCAAGAGACCCAGTACTTC.